This T cell receptor beta chain emerged from a study of blood T cell repertoires in COVID-19. Study details: The United States, Italy and Spain supplied acute and convalescent COVID-19 samples. Nucleic acid was either cDNA or gDNA, and it came from T cells, B-cell-depleted T cells, or PBMCs.

Per the study methods: Reference gene primer amplification in the assay estimated nucleated cell counts. TCRdb keeps only in-frame clones here, not all; method: immunoSEQ multiplex PCR. V, J and clone size were drawn from that table, and D and trimming were deduced from the DNA. In the table there are around 270,000 clones, 88% of which are singletons. From germline, CDR1 is MNHEY and CDR2 SVGAGI. The CDR3 runs 14 residues. The V gene lost 2 bases and the J gene lost 1 base, with 8 bases spanning the gap. What was sequenced was peripheral blood. This chain connects TRBV6-5 to TRBJ1-1, with D hard to call. This receptor was obtained from a man aged 55-75 years who had recovered from COVID-19. This CDR3 reads CASSYQAANTEAFF. The CDR3 bases are TGTGCCAGCAGTTACCAGGCAGCGAACACTGAAGCTTTCTTT.